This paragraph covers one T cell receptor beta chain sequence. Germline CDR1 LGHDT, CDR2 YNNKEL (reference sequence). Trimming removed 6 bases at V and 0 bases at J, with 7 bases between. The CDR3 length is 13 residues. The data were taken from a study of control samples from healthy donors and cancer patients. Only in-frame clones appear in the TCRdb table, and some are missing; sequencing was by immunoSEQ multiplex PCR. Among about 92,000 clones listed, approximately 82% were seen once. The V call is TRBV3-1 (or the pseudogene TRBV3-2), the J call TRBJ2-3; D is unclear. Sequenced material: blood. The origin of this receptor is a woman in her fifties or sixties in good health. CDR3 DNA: TGTGCCAGCAGTCAGAGAAGCACAGATACGCAGTATTTT. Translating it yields CASSQRSTDTQYF.